This T cell receptor (beta chain) was captured by sequencing in a study of CD8 T cells in ankylosing spondylitis. The germline V gene encodes CDR1 SGHVS and CDR2 FNYEAQ. The CDR3 is 13 amino acids. Trimming cost V 5 bases and J 4 bases, with 10 bases left between them. TCRdb recomputed calls from the 5' RACE reads with MiXCR, one row per CDR3 protein. The sample carries some 240,000 distinct CDR3 sequences, roughly a quarter recorded once. The sequence was obtained from a male donor with ankylosing spondylitis or in good health (not recorded which). Source material: blood, either unsorted or a sorted T cell fraction (not recorded which). The chain carries TRBV7-6 and TRBJ2-3; D ambiguous. CDR3 bases: TGTGCCAGCAGCGCCCGACCACCAGATACGCAGTATTTT. Translated, it gives CASSARPPDTQYF.